This T cell receptor (beta chain) was recovered during a study of blood T cell repertoires in COVID-19. Looking at the study overall: Sites in the United States, Italy and Spain provided acute and convalescent COVID-19 samples. Sources were T cells, B-cell-depleted T cells, or PBMCs; the material itself was cDNA or gDNA.

CDR3 length: 15 residues. V was cut by 2 bases and J by 3 bases, with 13 bases left in between. Germline-derived CDR1 and CDR2 are MNHEY and SVGAGI. The table came from immunoSEQ multiplex PCR; TCRdb's copy has only in-frame clones and leaves some out. The data hold roughly 330,000 clones, with roughly 90% observed a single time. The sequenced material came from peripheral blood. This sequence joins TRBV6-5 and TRBJ1-2; D gene ambiguous. The sequence derives from a man aged 18 to 30 who had recovered from COVID-19. Here the CDR3 reads CASSYGRVQDYGYTF. CDR3 nucleotides: TGTGCCAGCAGTTACGGGCGGGTGCAGGACTATGGCTACACCTTC.